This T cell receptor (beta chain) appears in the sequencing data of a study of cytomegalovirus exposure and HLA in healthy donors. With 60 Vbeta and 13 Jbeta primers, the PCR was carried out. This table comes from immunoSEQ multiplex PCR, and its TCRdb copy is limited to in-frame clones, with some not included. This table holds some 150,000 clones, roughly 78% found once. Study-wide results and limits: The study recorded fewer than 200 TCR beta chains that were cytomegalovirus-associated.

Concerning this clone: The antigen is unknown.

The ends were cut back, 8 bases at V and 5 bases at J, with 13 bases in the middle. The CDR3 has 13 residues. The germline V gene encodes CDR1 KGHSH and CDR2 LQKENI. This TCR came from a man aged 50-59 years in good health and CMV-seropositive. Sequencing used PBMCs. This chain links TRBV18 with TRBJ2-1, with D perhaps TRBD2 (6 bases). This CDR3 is CASHPGLNNEQFF. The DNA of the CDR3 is TGTGCCAGCCACCCTGGACTAAACAATGAGCAGTTCTTC.